This T cell receptor beta chain was sequenced in a study of shared T cell receptors in the human thymus. Assay used: immunoSEQ multiplex PCR; TCRdb lists only in-frame clones, some missing. The data hold some 700,000 clones, with over 75% observed a single time. J was trimmed by 5 bases and V by 5 bases; bases with no gene match: 3. There are 13 residues in the CDR3. In germline, CDR1 is MNHEY, CDR2 SVGAGI. A further study also used this sample, focusing on human thymus T cells.

The chain recombines TRBV6-5 with TRBJ1-1; 9 bases align to TRBD1. This TCR was recovered from a girl in the first two years of life with a congenital heart defect. The material sequenced was thymocytes. CDR3 loop: CASSLGQGTEAFF. In DNA, the CDR3 is TGTGCCAGCAGTCTAGGACAGGGGACTGAAGCTTTCTTT.